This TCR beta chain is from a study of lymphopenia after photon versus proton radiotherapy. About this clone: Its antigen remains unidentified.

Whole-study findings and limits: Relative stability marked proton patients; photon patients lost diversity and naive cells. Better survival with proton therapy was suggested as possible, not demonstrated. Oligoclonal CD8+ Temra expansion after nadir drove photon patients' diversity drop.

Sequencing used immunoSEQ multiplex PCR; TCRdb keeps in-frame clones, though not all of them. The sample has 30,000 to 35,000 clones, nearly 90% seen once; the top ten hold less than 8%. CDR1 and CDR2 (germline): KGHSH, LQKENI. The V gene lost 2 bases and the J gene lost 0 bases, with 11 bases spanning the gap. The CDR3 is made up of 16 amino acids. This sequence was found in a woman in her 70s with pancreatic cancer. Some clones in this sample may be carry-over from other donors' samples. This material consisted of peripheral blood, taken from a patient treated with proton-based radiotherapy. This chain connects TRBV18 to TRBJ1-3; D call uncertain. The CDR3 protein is CASSPSLVDSGNTIYF. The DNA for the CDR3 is TGTGCCAGCTCACCATCCCTCGTTGACTCTGGAAACACCATATATTTT.